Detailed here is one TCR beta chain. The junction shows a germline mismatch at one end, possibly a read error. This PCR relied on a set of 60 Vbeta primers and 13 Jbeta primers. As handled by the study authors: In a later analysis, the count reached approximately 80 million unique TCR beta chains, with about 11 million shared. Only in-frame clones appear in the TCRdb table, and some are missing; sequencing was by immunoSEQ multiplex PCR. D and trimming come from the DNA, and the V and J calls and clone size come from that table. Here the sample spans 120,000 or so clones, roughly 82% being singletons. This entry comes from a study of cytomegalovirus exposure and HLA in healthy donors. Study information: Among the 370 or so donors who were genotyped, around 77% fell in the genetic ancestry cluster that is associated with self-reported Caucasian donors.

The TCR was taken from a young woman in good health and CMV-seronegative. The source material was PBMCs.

The CDR3 nucleotides read TGTGCCAGCTCCCCACCGGGGACAGTCATAATTGAAAAACTGTTTTTT. Its protein is CASSPPGTVIIEKLFF. This sequence joins TRBV18 and TRBJ1-4, with TRBD1 identical over 7 bases. This CDR3 comprises 16 residues. Germline-derived CDR1 and CDR2 are KGHSH and LQKENI.